This TCR beta chain was recorded in a study of human T cells and chemical hapten exposure. Study-level background: Readings were taken at 6 days from patch tests that had applied 0.01% DPC to the upper back.

One entry per CDR3 protein results from TCRdb running MiXCR on the RACE reads. The table lists around 60,000 distinct CDR3 sequences, around 7% of them singletons. Regarding time point: pre-sensitization, week 0. The treatment here: therapeutic diphenylcyclopropenone sensitization with weekly scalp DPC. Blood draws came first, before each patch test. This clonotype appeared many times. V lost 6 bases and J 0 bases, leaving 9 bases between the germline ends. The CDR3 extends over 12 amino acids. Germline V gene data show CDR1 as DFQATT and CDR2 as SNEGSKA (reference sequence). Here the sequenced sample was whole blood, taken in connection with sensitization to the hapten diphenylcyclopropenone (DPC). The clonotype was recovered from a woman aged 25 to 39 with alopecia areata. Some clones in this sample may be carry-over from other donors' samples. J is TRBJ2-7 and V is TRBV20-1; D is possibly TRBD2 (6 bases). For the CDR3, the DNA is TGCAGTGCCCGGGGGTCCTCCTACGAGCAGTACTTC. Its translation is CSARGSSYEQYF.